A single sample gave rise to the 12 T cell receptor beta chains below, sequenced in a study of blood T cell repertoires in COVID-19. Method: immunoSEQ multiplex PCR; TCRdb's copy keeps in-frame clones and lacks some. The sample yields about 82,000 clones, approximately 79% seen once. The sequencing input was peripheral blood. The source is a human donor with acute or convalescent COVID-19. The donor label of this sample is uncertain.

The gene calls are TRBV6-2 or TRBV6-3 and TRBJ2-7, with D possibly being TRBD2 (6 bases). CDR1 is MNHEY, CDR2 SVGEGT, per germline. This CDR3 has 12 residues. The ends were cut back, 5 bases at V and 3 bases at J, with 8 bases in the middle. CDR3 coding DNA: TGTGCCAGCAGTCCCGGGAGCTACGAGCAGTACTTC. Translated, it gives CASSPGSYEQYF.

This CDR3 reads CAWSSPLPSGANVLTF. CDR3 sequence (DNA): TGTGCCTGGAGTTCTCCTCTCCCCTCTGGGGCCAACGTCCTGACTTTC. The rearrangement joins TRBV30 to TRBJ2-6; D gene ambiguous. The V gene's germline CDR1 is GTSNPN and CDR2 SVGIG (reference sequence). This CDR3 spans 16 amino acids. The V and J ends lost 2 bases and 0 bases respectively, with 11 bases between them.

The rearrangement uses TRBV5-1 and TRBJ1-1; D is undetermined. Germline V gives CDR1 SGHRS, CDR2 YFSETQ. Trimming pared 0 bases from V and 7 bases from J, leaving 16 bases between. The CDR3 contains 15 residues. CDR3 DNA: TGCGCCAGCAGCTTGGGAGGGTCGGGAAGTGGTGAAGCTTTCTTT. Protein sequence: CASSLGGSGSGEAFF.

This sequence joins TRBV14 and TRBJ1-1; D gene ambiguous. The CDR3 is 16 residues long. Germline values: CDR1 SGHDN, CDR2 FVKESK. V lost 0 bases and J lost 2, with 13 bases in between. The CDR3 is CASSQDEGGLNTEAFF. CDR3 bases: TGTGCCAGCAGCCAAGATGAGGGCGGATTAAACACTGAAGCTTTCTTT.

The CDR3: CASSTGSKRKPEAFF. Written as DNA, the CDR3 is TGTGCCAGCAGCACGGGAAGCAAAAGGAAGCCCGAAGCTTTCTTT. This rearrangement joins TRBV6-5 to TRBJ1-1; D is undetermined. V dropped 6 bases and J dropped 8 bases, with 22 bases sitting between them. The CDR3 is 15 residues long. The germline V gene has CDR1 MNHEY and CDR2 SVGAGI.

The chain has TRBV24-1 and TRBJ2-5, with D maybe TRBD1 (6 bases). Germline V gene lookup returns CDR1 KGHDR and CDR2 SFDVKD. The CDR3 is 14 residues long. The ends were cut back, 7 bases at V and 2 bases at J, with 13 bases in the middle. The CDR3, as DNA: TGTGCCACCAGGGACTCCGGGACACAAGAGACCCAGTACTTC. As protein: CATRDSGTQETQYF.

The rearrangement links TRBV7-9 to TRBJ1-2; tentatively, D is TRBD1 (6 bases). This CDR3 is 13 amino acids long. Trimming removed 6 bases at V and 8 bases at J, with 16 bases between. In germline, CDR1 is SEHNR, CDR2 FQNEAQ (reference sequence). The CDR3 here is CASSRQEKHGYTF. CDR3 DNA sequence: TGTGCCAGCAGTCGACAGGAAAAACACGGCTACACCTTC. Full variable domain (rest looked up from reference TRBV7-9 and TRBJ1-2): DTGVSQNPRHKITKRGQNVTFRCDPISEHNRLYWYRQTLGQGPEFLTYFQNEAQLEKSRLLSDRFSAERPKGSFSTLEIQRTEQGDSAMYLCASSRQEKHGYTFGSGTRLTVV.

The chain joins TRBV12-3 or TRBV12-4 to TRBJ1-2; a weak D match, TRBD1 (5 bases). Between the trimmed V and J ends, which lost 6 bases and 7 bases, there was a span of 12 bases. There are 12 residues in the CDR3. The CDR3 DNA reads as TGTGCCAGCAGAACGCAGGGTTTTGGCTACACCTTC. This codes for CASRTQGFGYTF.

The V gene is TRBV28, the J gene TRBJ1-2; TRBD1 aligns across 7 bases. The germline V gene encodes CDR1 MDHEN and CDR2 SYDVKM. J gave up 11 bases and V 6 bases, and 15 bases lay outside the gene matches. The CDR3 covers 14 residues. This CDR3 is CASRQSGTEKGYTF. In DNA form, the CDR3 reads TGTGCCAGCAGACAATCCGGGACAGAAAAGGGGTACACCTTC.

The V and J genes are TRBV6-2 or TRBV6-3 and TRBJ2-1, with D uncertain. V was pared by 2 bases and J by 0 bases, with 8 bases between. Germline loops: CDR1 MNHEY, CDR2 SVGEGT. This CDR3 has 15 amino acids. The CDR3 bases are TGTGCCAGCAGTTACACCACTTTCTCCTACAATGAGCAGTTCTTC. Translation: CASSYTTFSYNEQFF.

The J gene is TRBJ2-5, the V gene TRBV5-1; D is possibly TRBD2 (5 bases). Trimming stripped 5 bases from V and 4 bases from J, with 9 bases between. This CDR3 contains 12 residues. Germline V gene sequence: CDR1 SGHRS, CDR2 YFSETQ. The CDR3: CASRLGRETQYF. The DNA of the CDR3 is TGCGCCAGCAGACTAGGAAGAGAGACCCAGTACTTC.

This chain's CDR3 is CASSRDSNQETQYF. The CDR3 nucleotides read TGTGCCAGCAGTCGGGACAGCAACCAAGAGACCCAGTACTTC. This chain uses TRBV9 with TRBJ2-5; 7 bases line up with TRBD1. Germline V CDR1 and CDR2: SGDLS, YYNGEE. V was pared by 5 bases and J by 0 bases, with 4 bases of the junction left unmatched. The CDR3 covers 14 residues. Using reference TRBV9 and TRBJ2-5 for the parts outside the CDR3, the full variable domain is DSGVTQTPKHLITATGQRVTLRCSPRSGDLSVYWYQQSLDQGLQFLIQYYNGEERAKGNILERFSAQQFPDLHSELNLSSLELGDSALYFCASSRDSNQETQYFGPGTRLLVL.